The source of this T cell receptor beta chain is a study of OX40 agonist ivuxolimab in advanced cancers. Clones were sequenced by immunoSEQ multiplex PCR, and TCRdb holds only the in-frame ones, with some missing. The table lists more than 65,000 clones, 80% to 85% of them singletons. The V gene lost 6 bases and the J gene lost 1 base, with 12 bases spanning the gap. Per germline, CDR1 MNHNY and CDR2 SVGAGI (reference sequence). The CDR3 extends over 14 amino acids. J is TRBJ1-1 and V is TRBV6-6; TRBD1 is a possible D gene (6 bases). This receptor was identified in an adult with an advanced solid tumor such as melanoma, head and neck, liver or kidney cancer. Sequences were derived from CD4+ or CD8+ T cells sorted from blood, sampled in a trial of the OX40 agonist ivuxolimab. CDR3 sequence: CASRLQGGNTEAFF. DNA for the CDR3: TGTGCCAGCAGGTTACAGGGAGGGAACACTGAAGCTTTCTTT.